The clone carrying this TCR beta chain was observed a few times. Antigen specificity is unknown. This specimen comes from a study of T cell repertoires in cytomegalovirus infection. The study, taken as a whole, reports: Ex vivo, HLA-C-restricted CMV-specific TCR beta clonotypes prevailed over the rest of the response.

The V gene's germline CDR1 is SGHVS and CDR2 FNYEAQ. The CDR3 runs 19 residues. Unmatched junction bases numbered 10, after V lost 5 bases and J lost 1 base. Using its own MiXCR run on the reads, TCRdb lists one record per CDR3 protein. The sample has 270,000 or so distinct CDR3 sequences, 15% to 20% seen once. The sequenced sample was CD8+ T cells from PBMCs. The receptor's source is a human donor in good health (CMV status not recorded). Some clones in this sample may be carry-over from other donors' samples. The chain couples TRBV7-6 to TRBJ2-1, with TRBD2 matching over 14 bases. In DNA form, the CDR3 reads TGTGCCAGCAGCCCCCGACTAGCGGGGGGGCCTCGGTCCTACAATGAGCAGTTCTTC. This gives the protein CASSPRLAGGPRSYNEQFF.